This TCR beta chain was observed in a study of blood T cell repertoires in COVID-19. About the study: Researchers got acute and convalescent COVID-19 samples from the United States, Italy and Spain.

Participants' reported clinical history set cohort assignment. The CDR3 contains 16 residues. From germline, CDR1 is LNHDA and CDR2 SQIVND (reference sequence). With 5 bases clipped from V and 0 bases from J, the junction kept 6 bases outside the gene matches. Methods used by the authors: For nucleated cells, counts were estimated from reference gene primer amplification. Libraries were prepared by immunoSEQ multiplex PCR; TCRdb keeps only in-frame clonotypes and omits some of them. That table furnishes V, J and clone size, whereas the DNA furnished D and trimming. There are about 250,000 clones in the sample; around 86% occur only once, and over 1.5% lies in the top ten.

This chain connects TRBV19 to TRBJ2-7; 11 bases align to TRBD2. The sample consisted of PBMCs or T cells enriched from blood (not recorded which). This clonotype was sampled from a man aged 35-49 years who had recovered from COVID-19. The CDR3 bases are TGTGCCAGTAGTGCTGCCGGGACTAGCGGCTCCTACGAGCAGTACTTC. Translated, it gives CASSAAGTSGSYEQYF. Complete variable domain (other parts from reference TRBV19 and TRBJ2-7): DGGITQSPKYLFRKEGQNVTLSCEQNLNHDAMYWYRQDPGQGLRLIYYSQIVNDFQKGDIAEGYSVSREKKESFPLTVTSAQKNPTAFYLCASSAAGTSGSYEQYFGPGTRLTVT.